This T cell receptor (beta chain) was documented in a study of CD8 T cells in Susac syndrome. V dropped 1 base and J dropped 4 bases, with 3 bases sitting between them. CDR3 size: 12 residues. CDR1 is KGHDR and CDR2 is SFDVKD in the germline V gene. Reverse transcription of roughly 0.45 to 1 ug RNA used random hexamers. Each CDR3 protein is one row after TCRdb ran MiXCR on the immunoSEQ multiplex PCR reads. Of roughly 100,000 distinct CDR3 sequences in the sample, around 96% are singletons; the top ten hold roughly 0.62%. This receptor was identified in a human donor with Susac syndrome. The chain joins TRBV24-1 to TRBJ2-5; unclear D gene. The sequencing input was CD8+ T cells from PBMCs. The CDR3 sequence is CATSDFTETQYF. The CDR3 DNA follows: TGTGCCACCAGTGATTTTACAGAGACCCAGTACTTC.